This is a list of T cell receptor beta chains from one sample in a study of beta chain features in type 1 diabetes. Assay used: immunoSEQ multiplex PCR; TCRdb lists only in-frame clones, some missing. Among 900,000 or so clones listed, about a sixth were seen once. Sequenced: naive CD4+ T cells from blood. Receptors originate from a young woman in good health. Both conserved end residues are part of each CDR3. A D gene is named only where the DNA matches it firmly. Where a row states a size, it is once, few, many or the class of an expanded clone; other rows omit it.

TRBJ1-1,NA,NA,TRBV28,TGTGCCAGCGACTCCCCGGACGGTACGAACACTGAAGCTTTCTTT,CASDSPDGTNTEAFF
TRBJ1-1,NA,TRBD1,TRBV5-1,TGCGCCAGCAGCTGGGACAGGGGTAACACTGAAGCTTTCTTT,CASSWDRGNTEAFF
TRBJ2-7,few,NA,TRBV6-5,TGTGCCAGCAGTTACTCCCGATCCGCAGCCCCTGGGGAGCAGTACTTC,CASSYSRSAAPGEQYF
TRBJ2-1,NA,NA,TRBV18,TGTGCCAGCTCATCCCGTGGCGAGCAGTTCTTC,CASSSRGEQFF
TRBJ2-7,NA,TRBD2,TRBV7-2,TGTGCCAGCAGCACCACCGGGACTAGCGGCTACGAGCAGTACTTC,CASSTTGTSGYEQYF
TRBJ2-2,NA,NA,TRBV18,TGTGCCAGCTCACCGGTTACGAACACCGGGGAGCTGTTTTTT,CASSPVTNTGELFF
TRBJ1-5,NA,TRBD1,TRBV28,TGTGCCAGCAGTTCCTCAGGGGGTAGTCAGCCCCAGCATTTT,CASSSSGGSQPQHF
TRBJ2-1,few,NA,TRBV6-1,TGTGCCAGCAGTGAAAGGGCAGGGCAGAATGAGCAGTTCTTC,CASSERAGQNEQFF
TRBJ2-1,NA,NA,TRBV6-6,TGTGCCAGCATCAACGGGGGCGGGAGCTCCTACAATGAGCAGTTCTTC,CASINGGGSSYNEQFF
TRBJ2-2,NA,TRBD2,TRBV7-3,TGTGCCAGCAGCTTGTACCCTCCGGGACTAGCGGAAACTTGGAACACCGGGGAGCTGTTTTTT,CASSLYPPGLAETWNTGELFF
TRBJ2-1,few,TRBD2,TRBV18,TGTGCCAGCTCACCACCTCGGGAGGGTCCCTACAATGAGCAGTTCTTC,CASSPPREGPYNEQFF
TRBJ2-1,NA,NA,TRBV5-1,TGCGCCAGCAGGGGACCCACCCTCTCCTACAATGAGCAGTTCTTC,CASRGPTLSYNEQFF
TRBJ2-3,once,NA,TRBV11-2,TGTGCCAGCAGCTCCCAGACTTTCGATACGCAGTATTTT,CASSSQTFDTQYF
TRBJ2-7,NA,NA,TRBV18,TGTGCCAGCTCATCACAGCTACCCTACGAGCAGTACTTC,CASSSQLPYEQYF
TRBJ1-1,few,NA,TRBV5-6,TGTGCCAGCAGCTTTGAGAGGTTGAACACTGAAGCTTTCTTT,CASSFERLNTEAFF
TRBJ2-1,few,TRBD2,TRBV4-2,TGTGCCAGCAGCCAAACAACTAGCGGGAGATGGCATGAGCAGTTCTTC,CASSQTTSGRWHEQFF
TRBJ2-2,NA,NA,TRBV30,TGTGCCTGGAGTGCCGGGGGTATCGGGGAGCTGTTTTTT,CAWSAGGIGELFF
TRBJ2-7,few,NA,TRBV10-2,TGCGCCATCCTCTTGCGGGGCGCTAGCAGCTACGAGCAGTACTTC,CAILLRGASSYEQYF
TRBJ2-7,few,NA,TRBV18,TGTGCCAGCTCACTTCAGGACTCCTACGAGCAGTACTTC,CASSLQDSYEQYF
TRBJ1-1,few,NA,TRBV11-2,TGTGCCAGCAGCCCCCGGGGAGACGAAGCTTTCTTT,CASSPRGDEAFF
TRBJ2-7,NA,NA,TRBV6-6,TGTGCCAGCAGTTACTCGAGGGGCAGGACCTACGAGCAGTACTTC,CASSYSRGRTYEQYF
TRBJ1-2,few,TRBD1,TRBV9,TGTGCCAGCAGCCCCCGACAGGGAGGATATGGCTACACCTTC,CASSPRQGGYGYTF
TRBJ1-2,few,NA,TRBV4-2,TGTGCCAGCAGCCAACTATCAAGAGGGGGCTACACCTTC,CASSQLSRGGYTF
TRBJ2-3,few,TRBD2,TRBV5-1,TGCGCCAGCAGGGCGGGAGTAGGCACAGATACGCAGTATTTT,CASRAGVGTDTQYF
TRBJ1-3,NA,NA,TRBV7-2,TGTGCCAGCAGCTTGCTCGGTACCTCTGGAAACACCATATATTTT,CASSLLGTSGNTIYF
TRBJ1-1,few,TRBD1,TRBV5-6,TGTGCCAGCAGCCAAGGACAGGGGGCTTATCGATCTGAAGCTTTCTTT,CASSQGQGAYRSEAFF
TRBJ2-3,NA,TRBD1,TRBV29-1,TGCAGCGTTCGAGCCGGGACAGAAAGCACAGATACGCAGTATTTT,CSVRAGTESTDTQYF
TRBJ2-3,NA,NA,TRBV27,TGTGCCAGCGGCTCTTTCCTCCGCACAGATACGCAGTATTTT,CASGSFLRTDTQYF
TRBJ1-5,NA,NA,TRBV28,TGTGCCAGCAGTTTAATGACATCCTATAGCAATCAGCCCCAGCATTTT,CASSLMTSYSNQPQHF
TRBJ2-4,few,NA,TRBV5-1,TGCGCCAGCAGAGGGAATTTTGCCAAAAACATTCAGTACTTC,CASRGNFAKNIQYF
TRBJ1-3,NA,NA,TRBV5-6,TGTGCCAGCAGCTTGGGCTGGTTTGGAAACACCATATATTTT,CASSLGWFGNTIYF
TRBJ1-2,NA,NA,TRBV9,TGTGCCAGCACCGCCCGAACAGCTAACTATGGCTACACCTTC,CASTARTANYGYTF
TRBJ2-5,few,NA,TRBV11-3,TGTGCCAGCAGCTTTGGCCCCGGGAGAAAAGAGACCCAGTACTTC,CASSFGPGRKETQYF
TRBJ2-7,few,NA,TRBV10-3,TGTGCCATCAGTGAGTCCCAGAGCTCCTACGAGCAGTACTTC,CAISESQSSYEQYF
TRBJ1-4,NA,NA,TRBV6-1,TGTGCCAGCAGTGAAGGGACAGCGAATGAAAAACTGTTTTTT,CASSEGTANEKLFF
TRBJ2-3,few,NA,TRBV7-9,TGTGCCAGCAGCCTATCCCGGAGGGATACGCAGTATTTT,CASSLSRRDTQYF
TRBJ2-2,few,NA,TRBV18,TGTGCCAGCTCACCCCAGGGAACCGGGGAGCTGTTTTTT,CASSPQGTGELFF
TRBJ2-1,few,NA,TRBV7-3,TGTGCCAGCAGCTTAAACGGCGGGAAGTACAATGAGCAGTTCTTC,CASSLNGGKYNEQFF
TRBJ2-2,NA,NA,TRBV7-3,TGTGCCAGCAGCTTAAAGCCCTGGACCTCGAACACCGGGGAGCTGTTTTTT,CASSLKPWTSNTGELFF
TRBJ2-1,NA,TRBD1,TRBV7-9,TGTGCCAGCAGCGGTCCGGGACAGGGCCGCTCCAGCTCCTACAATGAGCAGTTCTTC,CASSGPGQGRSSSYNEQFF
TRBJ1-4,few,TRBD1,TRBV28,TGTGCCAGCAGCTCAACCGGGACAGGGGTCCCTTTT,CASSSTGTGVPF
TRBJ2-1,few,NA,TRBV7-2,TGTGCCAGCAGCTCCGACTATTTTTACAATGAGCAGTTCTTC,CASSSDYFYNEQFF